What follows are 29 T cell receptor beta chains derived from one specimen sequenced in a study of T-cell reconstitution after alpha-beta-depleted transplantation in children. Unique molecular identifiers were incorporated during preparation of the TCRbeta library. TCRdb reprocessed the PCR reads via MiXCR and lists one record per CDR3 protein. The sample shows a few hundred thousand distinct CDR3 sequences, approximately 11% of them seen only once. Sequences were derived from PBMCs from the stem cell graft donor, sampled from the stem cell graft. These receptors originate from a human donor who donated a stem cell graft to a child with acute myeloid leukemia.

The J gene is TRBJ2-5, the V gene TRBV29-1; weak D call: TRBD1 (6 bases). The CDR3 runs to 17 residues. CDR1 and CDR2 (germline): SQVTM, ANQGSEA. V lost 1 base, J lost 5 bases, and 23 bases lay in between. CDR3 residues: CSVEGAPTGFGVETQYF. In DNA form, the CDR3 reads TGCAGCGTTGAAGGGGCCCCAACAGGGTTTGGAGTGGAGACCCAGTACTTC.

The table lists this clonotype with a few counts. The V and J genes are TRBV5-1 and TRBJ2-1, with no clear D. The CDR3 runs 17 residues. Germline V gene data show CDR1 as SGHRS and CDR2 as YFSETQ. Trimming stripped 0 bases from V and 5 bases from J, with 18 bases between. In DNA form, the CDR3 reads TGCGCCAGCAGCTTGGGGGTTCTGGTAGGCCAACACAATGAGCAGTTCTTC. Amino acids: CASSLGVLVGQHNEQFF.

The V call is TRBV5-1, the J call TRBJ2-5; 14 bases line up with TRBD2. Unmatched junction bases numbered 6, after V lost 4 bases and J lost 4 bases. CDR3 size: 16 residues. CDR1 is SGHRS and CDR2 is YFSETQ in the germline V gene. CDR3 residues: CASSAAGLAGGETQYF. The CDR3, as DNA: TGCGCCAGCAGCGCCGCCGGACTAGCGGGGGGAGAGACCCAGTACTTC. The full variable domain, rest sourced from reference TRBV5-1 and TRBJ2-5, is KAGVTQTPRYLIKTRGQQVTLSCSPISGHRSVSWYQQTPGQGLQFLFEYFSETQRNKGNFPGRFSGRQFSNSRSEMNVSTLELGDSALYLCASSAAGLAGGETQYFGPGTRLLVL.

This clonotype was recorded many times. The chain links TRBV5-1 to TRBJ2-5, with TRBD2 matching over 9 bases. Per the germline V gene, CDR1 is SGHRS and CDR2 is YFSETQ. The CDR3 contains 16 residues. V shed 0 bases and J 0 bases; nucleotides not matched to a gene: 3. Written as DNA, the CDR3 is TGCGCCAGCAGCTTGGTTTCTAGCGGGGACCAAGAGACCCAGTACTTC. Its protein is CASSLVSSGDQETQYF.

This clonotype has a handful of counts. The chain combines TRBV7-9 with TRBJ2-3; D assignment may be TRBD1 or TRBD2 (5 bases each). CDR3 size: 15 residues. V was shortened by 5 bases and J by 5 bases, with 17 bases between the two germline ends. Germline V lookup: CDR1 SEHNR, CDR2 FQNEAQ (reference sequence). The CDR3 nucleotides are TGTGCCAGCAGCCCCGGGTTGGGGGTGATAGATACGCAGTATTTT. This codes for CASSPGLGVIDTQYF.

V usage is TRBV12-3 or TRBV12-4 and J usage is TRBJ2-3; possibly TRBD1 for D (6 bases). Trimming left V 5 bases short and J 3 bases short, with 15 bases between. The CDR3 spans 15 residues. The CDR3: CASSRQVSGTDTQYF. CDR3 in DNA: TGTGCCAGCAGTCGACAGGTTTCCGGAACAGATACGCAGTATTTT.

This clonotype was seen only a few times. The V call is TRBV29-1, the J call TRBJ1-4; possible D gene TRBD1, 5 bases. The CDR3 is 13 residues long. Germline assignment: CDR1 SQVTM and CDR2 ANQGSEA. Trimming removed 3 bases from V and 8 bases from J, with 13 bases in between. The CDR3 DNA is TGCAGCGTTGACACGGGGCTTGGGGAAAAACTGTTTTTT. Translation: CSVDTGLGEKLFF. The entire variable domain, with the rest obtained from reference TRBV29-1 and TRBJ1-4, is as follows: SAVISQKPSRDICQRGTSLTIQCQVDSQVTMMFWYRQQPGQSLTLIATANQGSEATYESGFVIDKFPISRPNLTFSTLTVSNMSPEDSSIYLCSVDTGLGEKLFFGSGTQLSVL.

The chain employs TRBV2 and TRBJ1-1; TRBD1 aligns across 7 bases. V shed 6 bases, J shed 0 bases, and the junction held 7 bases outside the gene matches. Germline assignment: CDR1 SNHLY and CDR2 FYNNEI. The CDR3 spans 15 residues. CDR3 residues: CASRRTGGVNTEAFF. The CDR3 region has the DNA TGTGCCAGCAGACGGACAGGTGGGGTGAACACTGAAGCTTTCTTT.

CDR3 residues: CASSLRGFSSGFSGTDTQYF. DNA for the CDR3: TGTGCCAGCAGCTTAAGGGGGTTCTCTTCCGGGTTTTCGGGCACAGATACGCAGTATTTT. The chain employs TRBV7-3 and TRBJ2-3; D tentatively fits TRBD1 or TRBD2 (5 bases each). Trimming cost V 1 base and J 1 base, with 24 bases left between them. Per germline, CDR1 SGHTA and CDR2 FQGTGA. The CDR3 is made up of 20 amino acids. The full variable domain, completed using reference TRBV7-3 and TRBJ2-3, is GAGVSQTPSNKVTEKGKYVELRCDPISGHTALYWYRQSLGQGPEFLIYFQGTGAADDSGLPNDRFFAVRPEGSVSTLKIQRTERGDSAVYLCASSLRGFSSGFSGTDTQYFGPGTRLTVL.

The genes are TRBV11-2 and TRBJ2-7, with D perhaps given as TRBD1 or TRBD2 (6 bases each). The CDR3 is 18 amino acids. V lost 5 bases to trimming and J lost 4 bases, with 27 bases between them. Per the germline V gene, CDR1 is SGHAT and CDR2 is FQNNGV. The chain's CDR3 is CASSIQRGIGGIVYEQYF. DNA for the CDR3: TGTGCCAGCAGCATCCAGAGGGGGATTGGCGGGATCGTGTACGAGCAGTACTTC.

This chain joins TRBV10-3 and TRBJ2-2; D is perhaps TRBD1 (6 bases). The CDR3 length is 14 residues. Germline V lookup: CDR1 ENHRY, CDR2 SYGVKD. V dropped 8 bases and J dropped 3 bases, with 13 bases sitting between them. In nucleotides, the CDR3 is TGTGCCATCCGACCAAACAGGGACACCGGGGAGCTGTTTTTT. Its translation: CAIRPNRDTGELFF.

This clonotype was counted ten times or more. The chain links TRBV6-5 to TRBJ1-1; a weak D match, TRBD1 (5 bases). The germline V gene has CDR1 MNHEY and CDR2 SVGAGI. With 0 bases removed from V and 3 bases from J, the gap between germline ends came to 11 bases. The CDR3 totals 15 residues. The CDR3 DNA reads TGTGCCAGCAGTTACTCCCGGTCGGGGGACACTGAAGCTTTCTTT. It encodes CASSYSRSGDTEAFF.

This rearrangement joins TRBV7-8 to TRBJ1-1; D unresolved. Germline assignment: CDR1 SGHVS and CDR2 FQNEAQ. V lost 5 bases, J lost 6 bases, and 22 bases lay in between. The CDR3 contains 16 residues. The CDR3 sequence is CASSPDMWTFQPEAFF. The CDR3, as DNA: TGTGCCAGCAGCCCCGATATGTGGACCTTTCAGCCTGAAGCTTTCTTT.

This clonotype has more than one count but fewer than ten. The chain carries TRBV12-3 or TRBV12-4 and TRBJ2-4; possibly TRBD1 for D (6 bases). The CDR3 spans 14 residues. V lost 3 bases and J lost 5, with 11 bases in between. The CDR3 sequence: CASSFAAGENIQYF. Here the CDR3 DNA reads TGTGCCAGCAGTTTTGCGGCAGGGGAAAACATTCAGTACTTC.

Of note for this clonotype: A read error may be the cause here, since a much bigger clone is one base away. The chain combines TRBV10-3 with TRBJ2-1; 9 bases agree with TRBD2. The CDR3 is 15 amino acids. From germline, CDR1 is ENHRY and CDR2 SYGVKD. The CDR3 sequence is CAISTGTSSYNDQFF. The CDR3 DNA sequence: TGTGCCATCAGTACCGGGACTAGCTCCTACAATGACCAGTTCTTC.

This clonotype was seen a handful of times. The chain joins TRBV24-1 to TRBJ2-2; D gene unclear. Germline values: CDR1 KGHDR, CDR2 SFDVKD. There are 14 residues in the CDR3. The ends were cut back, 2 bases at V and 2 bases at J, with 5 bases in the middle. CDR3 amino acids: CATSDWPNTGELFF. CDR3 DNA: TGTGCCACCAGTGATTGGCCCAACACCGGGGAGCTGTTTTTT.

This clonotype was counted once. The chain employs TRBV20-1 and TRBJ2-7; 7 nucleotides match TRBD2. The CDR3 has 16 residues. Per the germline V gene, CDR1 is DFQATT and CDR2 is SNEGSKA (reference sequence). V lost 1 base and J lost 2; bases outside the gene matches: 11. The CDR3 reads CSARVGRGKLTYEQYF. The DNA of the CDR3 is TGCAGTGCTAGAGTGGGGAGGGGCAAACTAACCTACGAGCAGTACTTC.

This clonotype occurred a few times. V is TRBV18 and J is TRBJ2-1; D is possibly TRBD1 (5 bases). V was clipped by 3 bases and J by 7 bases, with 19 bases between them. CDR3 length: 16 amino acids. Germline loops: CDR1 KGHSH, CDR2 LQKENI. The CDR3 reads CASSPFATRVLNEQFF. CDR3 in DNA: TGTGCCAGCTCACCCTTCGCTACCAGGGTGTTAAATGAGCAGTTCTTC.

This clonotype was counted only a few times. The chain joins TRBV27 to TRBJ2-2; D is uncertain. The CDR3 contains 17 residues. The germline V gene encodes CDR1 MNHEY and CDR2 SMNVEV (reference sequence). V lost 2 bases and J lost 1, with 14 bases in between. The CDR3 DNA reads as TGTGCCAGCAGTTTAAGGTGGGCAGGATGGAACACCGGGGAGCTGTTTTTT. Translated: CASSLRWAGWNTGELFF.

The gene calls are TRBV28 and TRBJ2-7, with TRBD1 matching 11 bases. The germline V gene encodes CDR1 MDHEN and CDR2 SYDVKM. The CDR3 has 15 amino acids. J was trimmed by 3 bases and V by 3 bases; bases with no gene match: 4. The chain's CDR3 is CASSFAGQGDYEQYF. CDR3 in DNA: TGTGCCAGCAGTTTCGCGGGACAGGGGGACTACGAGCAGTACTTC.

This clonotype was observed a handful of times. V and J are TRBV5-5 and TRBJ1-1; a weak D match, TRBD1 (6 bases). The length of the CDR3 is 13 residues. Trimming stripped 4 bases from V and 4 bases from J, with 11 bases between. CDR1 is SGHKS and CDR2 is YYEKEE in the germline V gene (reference sequence). The CDR3 coding sequence is TGTGCCAGCAGCAAAACAGGGACCACTGAAGCTTTCTTT. Protein: CASSKTGTTEAFF.

The chain combines TRBV7-2 with TRBJ2-5; TRBD2 matches 15 bases. Germline-derived CDR1 and CDR2 are SGHTA and FQGNSA. This CDR3 has 16 amino acids. The trim removed 4 bases at V and 2 bases at J, leaving 2 bases unmatched. The CDR3 DNA follows: TGTGCCAGCAGCTGGGGACTAGCGGGGGGTCAAGAGACCCAGTACTTC. This encodes CASSWGLAGGQETQYF.

CDR3 DNA sequence: TGCAGTGCTAGAGATAGAGACAGGGTGTCTGTGGAGACCCAGTACTTC. This encodes CSARDRDRVSVETQYF. This chain links TRBV20-1 with TRBJ2-5, with 7 positions matching TRBD1. V was pared by 0 bases and J by 5 bases, with 12 bases of the junction left unmatched. Germline V gene data show CDR1 as DFQATT and CDR2 as SNEGSKA (reference sequence). The CDR3 sequence is 16 residues long.

This clonotype occurred a few times. This chain joins TRBV7-8 and TRBJ2-7, with 8 bases fitting TRBD1. Germline CDR1 and CDR2: SGHVS and FQNEAQ. V lost 5 bases to trimming and J lost 3 bases; unmatched junction nucleotides: 9. The CDR3 loop spans 15 amino acids. Written as DNA, the CDR3 is TGTGCCAGCAGCCCCGGGACAGGACCCAACTACGAGCAGTACGTC. The encoded protein is CASSPGTGPNYEQYV.

The sample holds a few counts of this clonotype. V gene TRBV5-5 combines with J gene TRBJ1-1, with D perhaps TRBD1 (6 bases). CDR3 length: 13 residues. The V end was cut by 4 bases, the J end by 5 bases, with 12 bases between. Germline CDR1 is SGHKS and CDR2 is YYEKEE (reference sequence). In DNA form, the CDR3 reads TGTGCCAGCAGCCGATACAGGGATACTGAAGCTTTCTTT. This translates into CASSRYRDTEAFF.

A few counts support this clonotype. CDR3 residues: CAISLRQETQYF. In nucleotides, the CDR3 is TGTGCCATCAGTCTTAGGCAAGAGACCCAGTACTTC. The chain carries TRBV10-3 and TRBJ2-5, with D hard to call. The germline gives CDR1 ENHRY, CDR2 SYGVKD. Trimming cost V 5 bases and J 2 bases, with 6 bases left between them. The CDR3 consists of 12 residues.

This clonotype was counted between two and nine times. The gene calls are TRBV10-3 and TRBJ2-1; unclear D gene. Germline values: CDR1 ENHRY, CDR2 SYGVKD. Trimming pared 3 bases from V and 2 bases from J, leaving 8 bases between. The CDR3 runs to 14 residues. The CDR3 loop reads CAISDSETYNEQFF. CDR3 DNA: TGTGCCATCAGTGACAGTGAGACCTACAATGAGCAGTTCTTC.

The rearrangement uses TRBV19 and TRBJ2-5, with D perhaps TRBD2 (6 bases). With 5 bases removed from V and 5 bases from J, the gap between germline ends came to 18 bases. CDR3 length: 15 residues. The germline gives CDR1 LNHDA, CDR2 SQIVND (reference sequence). The CDR3 nucleotides are TGTGCCAGTAGTGCTCGGGGGTCCCTGTCGGAGACCCAGTACTTC. This encodes CASSARGSLSETQYF. The full variable domain, its missing parts supplied by reference TRBV19 and TRBJ2-5, is DGGITQSPKYLFRKEGQNVTLSCEQNLNHDAMYWYRQDPGQGLRLIYYSQIVNDFQKGDIAEGYSVSREKKESFPLTVTSAQKNPTAFYLCASSARGSLSETQYFGPGTRLLVL.

Many counts were recorded for this clonotype. The rearrangement links TRBV29-1 to TRBJ2-3; D remains unclear. The germline CDR1 and CDR2 sequences are SQVTM and ANQGSEA. The CDR3 is 12 residues long. The V gene lost 7 bases and the J gene lost 2 bases, with 10 bases spanning the gap. The CDR3 bases are TGCAGCGCTGACCCGAACACAGATACGCAGTATTTT. This translates into CSADPNTDTQYF.